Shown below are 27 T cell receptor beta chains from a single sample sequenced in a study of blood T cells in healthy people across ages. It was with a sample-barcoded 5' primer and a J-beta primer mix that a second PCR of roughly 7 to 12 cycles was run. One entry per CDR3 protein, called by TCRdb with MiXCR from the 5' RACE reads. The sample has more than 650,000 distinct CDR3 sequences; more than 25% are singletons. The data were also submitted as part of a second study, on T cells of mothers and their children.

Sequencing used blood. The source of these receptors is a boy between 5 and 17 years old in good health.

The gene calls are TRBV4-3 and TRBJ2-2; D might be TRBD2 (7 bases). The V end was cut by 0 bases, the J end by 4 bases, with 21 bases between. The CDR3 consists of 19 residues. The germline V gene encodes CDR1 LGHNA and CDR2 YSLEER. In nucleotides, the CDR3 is TGCGCCAGCAGCCAAGATCTGGGAGGGGGAGAACTACTCACCGGGGAGCTGTTTTTT. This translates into CASSQDLGGGELLTGELFF.

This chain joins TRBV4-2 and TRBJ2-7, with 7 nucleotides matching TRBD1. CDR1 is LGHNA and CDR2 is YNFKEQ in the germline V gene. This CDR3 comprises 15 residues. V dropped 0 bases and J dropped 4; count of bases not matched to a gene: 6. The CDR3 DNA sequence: TGTGCCAGCAGCCAAGATCTAGGGGGCGGGTACGAGCAGTACTTC. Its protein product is CASSQDLGGGYEQYF.

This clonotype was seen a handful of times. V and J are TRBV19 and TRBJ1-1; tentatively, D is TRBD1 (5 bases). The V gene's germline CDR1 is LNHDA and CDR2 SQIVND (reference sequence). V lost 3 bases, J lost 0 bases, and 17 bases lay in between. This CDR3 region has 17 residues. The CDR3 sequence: CASSIWTVGRLNTEAFF. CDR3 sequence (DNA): TGTGCCAGTAGTATTTGGACCGTGGGACGGCTGAACACTGAAGCTTTCTTT.

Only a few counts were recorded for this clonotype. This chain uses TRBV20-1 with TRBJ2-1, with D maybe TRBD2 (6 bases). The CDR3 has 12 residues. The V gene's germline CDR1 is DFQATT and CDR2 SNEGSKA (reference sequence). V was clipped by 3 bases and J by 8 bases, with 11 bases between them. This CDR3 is CSASAGNDEQFF. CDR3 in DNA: TGCAGTGCTAGTGCGGGGAACGATGAGCAGTTCTTC.

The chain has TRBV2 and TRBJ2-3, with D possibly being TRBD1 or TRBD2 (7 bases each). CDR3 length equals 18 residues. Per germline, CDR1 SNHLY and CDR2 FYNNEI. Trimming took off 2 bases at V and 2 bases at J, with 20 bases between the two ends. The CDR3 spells CASSELYTQGGITDTQYF. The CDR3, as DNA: TGTGCCAGCAGTGAACTGTACACTCAGGGGGGGATCACAGATACGCAGTATTTT.

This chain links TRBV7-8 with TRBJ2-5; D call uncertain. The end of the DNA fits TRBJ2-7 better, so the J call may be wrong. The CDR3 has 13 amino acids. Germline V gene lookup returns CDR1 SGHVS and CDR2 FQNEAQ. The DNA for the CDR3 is TGTGCCAGCAGCTTAAACGTTGACTACGAGCAGTACTTC. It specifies CASSLNVDYEQYF.

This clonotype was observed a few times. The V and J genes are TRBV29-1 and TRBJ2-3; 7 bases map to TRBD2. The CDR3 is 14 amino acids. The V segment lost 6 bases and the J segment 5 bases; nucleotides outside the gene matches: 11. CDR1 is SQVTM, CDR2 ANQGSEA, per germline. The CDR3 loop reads CSVILALGLDTQYF. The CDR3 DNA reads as TGCAGCGTGATACTAGCGTTGGGGTTAGATACGCAGTATTTT.

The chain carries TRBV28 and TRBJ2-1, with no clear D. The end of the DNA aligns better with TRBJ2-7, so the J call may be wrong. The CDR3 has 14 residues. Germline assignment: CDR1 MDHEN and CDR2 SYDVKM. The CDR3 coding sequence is TGTGCCAGCAGTTTGATAAAACAGACCTACGAGCAGTACTTC. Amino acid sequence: CASSLIKQTYEQYF.

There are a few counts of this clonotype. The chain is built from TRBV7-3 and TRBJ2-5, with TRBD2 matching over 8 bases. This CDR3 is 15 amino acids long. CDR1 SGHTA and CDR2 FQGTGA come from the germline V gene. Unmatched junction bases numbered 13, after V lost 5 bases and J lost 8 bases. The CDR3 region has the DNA TGTGCCAGCAGCCATCGGGCTAGCGGGTTGGAAACCCAGTACTTC. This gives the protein CASSHRASGLETQYF. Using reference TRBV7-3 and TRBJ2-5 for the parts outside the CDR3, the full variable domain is GAGVSQTPSNKVTEKGKYVELRCDPISGHTALYWYRQSLGQGPEFLIYFQGTGAADDSGLPNDRFFAVRPEGSVSTLKIQRTERGDSAVYLCASSHRASGLETQYFGPGTRLLVL.

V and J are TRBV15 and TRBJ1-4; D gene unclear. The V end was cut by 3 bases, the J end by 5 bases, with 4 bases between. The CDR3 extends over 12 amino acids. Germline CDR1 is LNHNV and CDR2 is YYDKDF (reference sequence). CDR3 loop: CATSRENEKLFF. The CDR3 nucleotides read TGTGCCACCAGCAGGGAGAATGAAAAACTGTTTTTT.

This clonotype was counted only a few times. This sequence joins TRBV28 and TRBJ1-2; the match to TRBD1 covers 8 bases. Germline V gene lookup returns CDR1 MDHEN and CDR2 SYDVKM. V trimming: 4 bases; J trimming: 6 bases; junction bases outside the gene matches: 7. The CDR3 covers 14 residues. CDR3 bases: TGTGCCAGCAGTTCGGGACAGGCGTCGAATGGCTACACCTTC. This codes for CASSSGQASNGYTF.

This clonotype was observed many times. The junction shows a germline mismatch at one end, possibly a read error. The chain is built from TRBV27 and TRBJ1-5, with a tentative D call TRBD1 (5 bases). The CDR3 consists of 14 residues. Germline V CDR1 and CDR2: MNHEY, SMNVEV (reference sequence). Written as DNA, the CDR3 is TGCGCCAGCAGCCTCCTGGGGGGCAATCAGCCCCAGCATTTT. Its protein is CASSLLGGNQPQHF.

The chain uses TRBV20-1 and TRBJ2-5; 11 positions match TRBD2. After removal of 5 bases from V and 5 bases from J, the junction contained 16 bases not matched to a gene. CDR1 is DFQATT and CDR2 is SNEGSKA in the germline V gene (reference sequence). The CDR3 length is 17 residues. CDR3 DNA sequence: TGCAGTGCTCCGAAATCGCTAGCGGGGGGATTCGTTGAGACCCAGTACTTC. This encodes CSAPKSLAGGFVETQYF.

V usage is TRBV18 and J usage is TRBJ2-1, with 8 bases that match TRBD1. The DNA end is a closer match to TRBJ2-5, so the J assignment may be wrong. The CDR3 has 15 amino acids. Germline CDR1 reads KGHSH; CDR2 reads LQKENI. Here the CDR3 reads CASSPLTGVGETQYF. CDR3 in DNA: TGTGCCAGCTCACCACTGACAGGGGTAGGAGAGACCCAGTACTTC.

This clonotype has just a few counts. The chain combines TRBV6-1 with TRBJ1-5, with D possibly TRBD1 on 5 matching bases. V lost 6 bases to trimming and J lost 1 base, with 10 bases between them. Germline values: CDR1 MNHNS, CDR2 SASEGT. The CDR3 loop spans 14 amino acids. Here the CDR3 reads CASSQGISNQPQHF. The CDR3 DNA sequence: TGTGCCAGCAGCCAGGGTATCAGCAATCAGCCCCAGCATTTT.

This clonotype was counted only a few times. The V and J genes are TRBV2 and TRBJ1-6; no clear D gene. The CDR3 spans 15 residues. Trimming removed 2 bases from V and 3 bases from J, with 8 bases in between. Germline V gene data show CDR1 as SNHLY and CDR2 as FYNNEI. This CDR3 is CASSELTVYNSPLHF. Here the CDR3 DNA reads TGTGCCAGCAGTGAATTAACCGTCTATAATTCACCCCTCCACTTT.

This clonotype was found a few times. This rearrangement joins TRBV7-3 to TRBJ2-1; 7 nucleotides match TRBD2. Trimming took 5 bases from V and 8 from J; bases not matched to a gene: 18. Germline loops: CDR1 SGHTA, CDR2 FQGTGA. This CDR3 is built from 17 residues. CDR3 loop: CASSPKKGAGIGDEQFF. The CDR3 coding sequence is TGTGCCAGCAGCCCGAAGAAAGGAGCGGGGATTGGCGATGAGCAGTTCTTC.

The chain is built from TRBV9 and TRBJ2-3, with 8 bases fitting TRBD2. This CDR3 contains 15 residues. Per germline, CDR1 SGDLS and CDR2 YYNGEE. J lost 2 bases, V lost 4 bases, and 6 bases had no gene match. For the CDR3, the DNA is TGTGCCAGCAGCCCAGAGACTAGCGTCACAGATACGCAGTATTTT. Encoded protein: CASSPETSVTDTQYF.

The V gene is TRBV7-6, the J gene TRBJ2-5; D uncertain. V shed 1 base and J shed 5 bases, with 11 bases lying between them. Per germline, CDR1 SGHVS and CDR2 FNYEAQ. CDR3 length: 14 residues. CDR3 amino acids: CASSLDPGWETQYF. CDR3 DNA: TGTGCCAGCAGCTTAGATCCCGGGTGGGAGACCCAGTACTTC.

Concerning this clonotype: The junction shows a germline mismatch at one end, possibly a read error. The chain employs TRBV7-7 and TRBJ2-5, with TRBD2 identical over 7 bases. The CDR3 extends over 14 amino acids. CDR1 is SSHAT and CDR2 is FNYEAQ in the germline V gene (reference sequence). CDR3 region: CASSLEAGARTQYF. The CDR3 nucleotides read TGTGCTAGCAGCTTAGAGGCGGGAGCCCGGACCCAGTACTTC.

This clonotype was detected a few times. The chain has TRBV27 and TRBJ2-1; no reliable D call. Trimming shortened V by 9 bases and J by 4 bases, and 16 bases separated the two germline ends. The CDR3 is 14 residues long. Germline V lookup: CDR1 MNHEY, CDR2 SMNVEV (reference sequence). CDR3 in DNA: TGTGCCAGTGCCCCTCAAAACCAATACAATGAGCAGTTCTTC. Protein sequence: CASAPQNQYNEQFF.

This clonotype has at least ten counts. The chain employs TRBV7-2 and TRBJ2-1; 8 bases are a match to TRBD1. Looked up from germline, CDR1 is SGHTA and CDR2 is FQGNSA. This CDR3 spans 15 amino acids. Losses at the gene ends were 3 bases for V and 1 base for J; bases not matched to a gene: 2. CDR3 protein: CASSFDRGSYNEQFF. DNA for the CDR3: TGTGCCAGCAGCTTCGACAGGGGATCCTACAATGAGCAGTTCTTC.

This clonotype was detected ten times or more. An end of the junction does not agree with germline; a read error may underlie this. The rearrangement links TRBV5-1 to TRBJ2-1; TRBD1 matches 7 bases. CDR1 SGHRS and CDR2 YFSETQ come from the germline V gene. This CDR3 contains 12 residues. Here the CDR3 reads CASSLQGNEQFF. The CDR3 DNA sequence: TGTGCCAGCAGCTTACAGGGGAATGAGCAGTTCTTC.

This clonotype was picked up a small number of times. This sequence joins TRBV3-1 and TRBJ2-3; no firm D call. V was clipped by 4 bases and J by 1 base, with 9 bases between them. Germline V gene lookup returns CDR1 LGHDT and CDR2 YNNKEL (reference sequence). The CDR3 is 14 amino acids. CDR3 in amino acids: CASSRESGTDTQYF. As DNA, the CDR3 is TGTGCCAGCAGCCGAGAGAGTGGCACAGATACGCAGTATTTT.

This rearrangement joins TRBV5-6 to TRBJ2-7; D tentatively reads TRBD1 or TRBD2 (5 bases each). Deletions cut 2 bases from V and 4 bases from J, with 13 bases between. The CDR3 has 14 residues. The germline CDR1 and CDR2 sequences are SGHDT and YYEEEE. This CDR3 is CASSFGASQYEQYF. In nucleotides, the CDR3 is TGTGCCAGCAGCTTCGGGGCATCTCAATACGAGCAGTACTTC.

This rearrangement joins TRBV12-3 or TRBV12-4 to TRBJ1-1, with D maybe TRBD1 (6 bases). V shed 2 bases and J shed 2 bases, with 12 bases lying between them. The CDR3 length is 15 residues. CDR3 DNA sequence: TGTGCCAGCAGTTTAAAAGGACAGCCAAACACTGAAGCTTTCTTT. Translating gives CASSLKGQPNTEAFF.

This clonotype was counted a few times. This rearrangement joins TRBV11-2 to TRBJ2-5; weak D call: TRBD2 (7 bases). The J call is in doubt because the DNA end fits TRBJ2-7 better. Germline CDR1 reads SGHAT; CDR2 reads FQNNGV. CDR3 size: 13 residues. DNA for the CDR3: TGTGCCAGCAGCTTCGGGGGGCTGTACGAGCAGTACTTC. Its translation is CASSFGGLYEQYF.